This T cell receptor beta chain comes out of a study of Ad26.COV2.S vaccination and SARS-CoV-2 variants. Remarks on this clone: Its specificity is not known.

The trim removed 2 bases at V and 9 bases at J, leaving 5 bases unmatched. Germline CDR1 reads SGHNT; CDR2 reads YYREEE (reference sequence). CDR3 length: 14 amino acids. TCRdb's table, derived via immunoSEQ multiplex PCR, lists solely in-frame clones and lacks some. The sample carries about 400,000 clones, around 91% recorded once. Study-wide findings and caveats: Whether participants received vaccine or placebo, their non-spike TCR breadth was similar.

Treatment: about 20 received Ad26.COV2.S at low or high dose, single or two shots; roughly 5 received placebo; per-sample allocation not given. The investigators took samples on day 63 after the first vaccine or placebo injection. The chain joins TRBV5-4 to TRBJ2-1; 10 bases agree with TRBD1. Specimen: peripheral blood, collected in a trial of Ad26.COV2.S vaccine versus placebo. The source is a person between 18 and 65 years old who received the Ad26.COV2.S COVID-19 vaccine or a placebo. The CDR3 bases are TGTGCCAGCAGCTTCGACAGGGGGCGCAGTGAGCAGTTCTTC. Translating it yields CASSFDRGRSEQFF.